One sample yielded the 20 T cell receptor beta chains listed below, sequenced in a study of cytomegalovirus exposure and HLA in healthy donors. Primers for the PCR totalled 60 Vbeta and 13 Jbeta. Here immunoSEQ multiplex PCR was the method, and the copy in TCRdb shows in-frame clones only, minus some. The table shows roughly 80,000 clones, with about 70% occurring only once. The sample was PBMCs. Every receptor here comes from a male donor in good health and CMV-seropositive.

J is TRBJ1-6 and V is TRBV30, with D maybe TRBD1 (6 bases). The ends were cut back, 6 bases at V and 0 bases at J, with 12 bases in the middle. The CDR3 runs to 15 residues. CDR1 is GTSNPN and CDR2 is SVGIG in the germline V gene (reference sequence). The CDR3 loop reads CACKTGSSYNSPLHF. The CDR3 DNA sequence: TGTGCCTGTAAAACAGGGAGCTCCTATAATTCACCCCTCCACTTT.

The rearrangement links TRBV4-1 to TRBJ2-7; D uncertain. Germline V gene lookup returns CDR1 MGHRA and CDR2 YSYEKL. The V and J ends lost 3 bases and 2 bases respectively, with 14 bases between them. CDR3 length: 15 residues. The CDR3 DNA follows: TGCGCCAGCAGCCAGTACTACCTACCCGCCTACGAGCAGTACTTC. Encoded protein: CASSQYYLPAYEQYF.

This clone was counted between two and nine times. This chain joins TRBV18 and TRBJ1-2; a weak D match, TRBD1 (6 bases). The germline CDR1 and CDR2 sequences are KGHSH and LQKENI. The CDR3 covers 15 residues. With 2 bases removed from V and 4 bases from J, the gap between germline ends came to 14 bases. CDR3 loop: CASSPRTDDVYGYTF. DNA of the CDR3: TGTGCCAGCTCACCAAGGACAGACGACGTCTATGGCTACACCTTC.

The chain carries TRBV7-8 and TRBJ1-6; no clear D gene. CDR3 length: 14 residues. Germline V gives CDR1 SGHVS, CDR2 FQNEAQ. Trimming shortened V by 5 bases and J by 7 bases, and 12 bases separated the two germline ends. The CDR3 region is CASSRQQNNSPLHF. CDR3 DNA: TGTGCCAGCAGCCGGCAACAGAACAATTCACCCCTCCACTTT. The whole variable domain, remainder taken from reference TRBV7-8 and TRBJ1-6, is GAGVSQSPRYKVAKRGQDVALRCDPISGHVSLFWYQQALGQGPEFLTYFQNEAQLDKSGLPSDRFFAERPEGSVSTLKIQRTQQEDSAVYLCASSRQQNNSPLHFGNGTRLTVT.

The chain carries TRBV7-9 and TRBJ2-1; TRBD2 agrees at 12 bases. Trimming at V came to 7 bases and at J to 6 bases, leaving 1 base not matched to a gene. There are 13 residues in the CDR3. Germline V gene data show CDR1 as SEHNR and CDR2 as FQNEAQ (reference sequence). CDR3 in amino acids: CASKTSGSNEQFF. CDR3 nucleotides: TGTGCCAGCAAGACTAGCGGGAGCAATGAGCAGTTCTTC.

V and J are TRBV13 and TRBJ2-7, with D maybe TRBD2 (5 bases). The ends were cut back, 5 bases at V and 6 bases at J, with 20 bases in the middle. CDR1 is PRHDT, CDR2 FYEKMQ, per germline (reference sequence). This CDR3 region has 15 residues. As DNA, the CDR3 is TGTGCCAGCAGCCCGTCACTCGGCGGGTCGTTCGAGCAGTACTTC. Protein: CASSPSLGGSFEQYF. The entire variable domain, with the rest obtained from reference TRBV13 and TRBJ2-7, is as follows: AAGVIQSPRHLIKEKRETATLKCYPIPRHDTVYWYQQGPGQDPQFLISFYEKMQSDKGSIPDRFSAQQFSDYHSELNMSSLELGDSALYFCASSPSLGGSFEQYFGPGTRLTVT.

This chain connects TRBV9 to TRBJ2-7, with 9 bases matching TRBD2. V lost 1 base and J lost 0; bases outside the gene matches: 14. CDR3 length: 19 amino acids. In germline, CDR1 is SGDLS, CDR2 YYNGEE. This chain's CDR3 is CASSVFFSGREGSSYEQYF. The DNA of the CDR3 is TGTGCCAGCAGCGTATTCTTTTCGGGGCGGGAGGGGAGCTCCTACGAGCAGTACTTC.

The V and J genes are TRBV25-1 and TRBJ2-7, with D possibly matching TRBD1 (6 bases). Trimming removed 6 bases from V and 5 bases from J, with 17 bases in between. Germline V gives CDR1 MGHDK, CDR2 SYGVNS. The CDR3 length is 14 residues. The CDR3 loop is CASRSFGQSDEQYF. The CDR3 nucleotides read TGTGCCAGCAGAAGCTTCGGACAGTCGGACGAGCAGTACTTC.

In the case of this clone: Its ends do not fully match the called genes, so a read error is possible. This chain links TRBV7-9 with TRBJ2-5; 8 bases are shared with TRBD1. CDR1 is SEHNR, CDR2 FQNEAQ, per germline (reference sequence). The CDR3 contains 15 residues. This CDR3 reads CSSSTQDRAQETQYF. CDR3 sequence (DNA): TGTTCCAGCAGCACTCAGGACAGGGCTCAAGAGACCCAGTACTTC.

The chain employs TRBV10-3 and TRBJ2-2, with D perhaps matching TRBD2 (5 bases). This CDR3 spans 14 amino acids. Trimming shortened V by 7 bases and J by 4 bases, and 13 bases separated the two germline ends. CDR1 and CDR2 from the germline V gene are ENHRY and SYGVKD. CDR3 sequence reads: CAIIDIAGTGELFF. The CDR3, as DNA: TGTGCCATCATAGATATTGCGGGCACCGGGGAGCTGTTTTTT.

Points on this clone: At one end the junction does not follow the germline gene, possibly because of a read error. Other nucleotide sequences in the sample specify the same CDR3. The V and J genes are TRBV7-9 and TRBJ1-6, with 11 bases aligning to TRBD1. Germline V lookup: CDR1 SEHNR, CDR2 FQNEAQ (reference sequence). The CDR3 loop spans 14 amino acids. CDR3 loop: CASSLGQGDSPLHF. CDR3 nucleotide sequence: TGTGCCAGCAGCTTGGGACAGGGGGATTCCCCCCTCCACTTT.

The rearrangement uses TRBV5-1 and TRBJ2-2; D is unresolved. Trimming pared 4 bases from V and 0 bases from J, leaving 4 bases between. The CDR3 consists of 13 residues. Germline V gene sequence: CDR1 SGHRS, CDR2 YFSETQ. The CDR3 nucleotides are TGCGCCAGCAGCAGCTCGAACACCGGGGAGCTGTTTTTT. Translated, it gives CASSSSNTGELFF.

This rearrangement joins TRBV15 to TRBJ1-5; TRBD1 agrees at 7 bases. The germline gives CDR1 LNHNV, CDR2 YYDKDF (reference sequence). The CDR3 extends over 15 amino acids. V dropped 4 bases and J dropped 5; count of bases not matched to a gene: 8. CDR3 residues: CATSKGTVWDQPQHF. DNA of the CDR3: TGTGCCACCAGCAAAGGGACAGTTTGGGATCAGCCCCAGCATTTT.

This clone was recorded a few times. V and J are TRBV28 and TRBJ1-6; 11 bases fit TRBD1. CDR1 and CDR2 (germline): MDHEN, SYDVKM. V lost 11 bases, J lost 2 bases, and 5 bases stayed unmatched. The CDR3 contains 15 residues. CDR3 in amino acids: CAAGQGATYNSPLHF. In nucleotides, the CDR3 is TGTGCCGCCGGACAGGGGGCTACCTATAATTCACCCCTCCACTTT.

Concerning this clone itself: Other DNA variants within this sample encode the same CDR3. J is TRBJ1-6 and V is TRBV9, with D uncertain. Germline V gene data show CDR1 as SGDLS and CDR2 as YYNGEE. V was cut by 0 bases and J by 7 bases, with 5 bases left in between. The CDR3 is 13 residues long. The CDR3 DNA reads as TGTGCCAGCAGCGTAGGAGGGAATTCACCCCTCCACTTT. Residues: CASSVGGNSPLHF.

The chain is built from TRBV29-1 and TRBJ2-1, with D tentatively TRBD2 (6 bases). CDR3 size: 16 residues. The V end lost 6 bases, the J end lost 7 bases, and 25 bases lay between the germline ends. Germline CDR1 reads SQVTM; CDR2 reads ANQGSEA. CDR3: CSVRGTVHSPGNEQFF. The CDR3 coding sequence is TGCAGCGTCCGCGGGACTGTACATTCCCCGGGGAATGAGCAGTTCTTC.

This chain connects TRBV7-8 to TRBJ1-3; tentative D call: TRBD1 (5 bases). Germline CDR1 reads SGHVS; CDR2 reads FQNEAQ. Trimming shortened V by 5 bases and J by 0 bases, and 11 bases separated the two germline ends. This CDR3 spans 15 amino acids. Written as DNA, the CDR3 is TGTGCCAGCAGCCGCCGACAGAACTCTGGAAACACCATATATTTT. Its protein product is CASSRRQNSGNTIYF.

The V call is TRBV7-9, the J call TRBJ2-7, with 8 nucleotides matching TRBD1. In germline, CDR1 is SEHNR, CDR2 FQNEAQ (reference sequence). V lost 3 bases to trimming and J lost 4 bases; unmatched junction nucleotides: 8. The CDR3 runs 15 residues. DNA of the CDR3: TGTGCCAGCAGCTTCGGGACAGGTGGAATTTACGAGCAGTACTTC. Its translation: CASSFGTGGIYEQYF.

CDR3 nucleotides: TGTGCCAGCAGCGTAGAACGGACAGGGGGTAGGACTGAAGCTTTCTTT. Its translation is CASSVERTGGRTEAFF. The V and J genes are TRBV9 and TRBJ1-1; the match to TRBD1 covers 10 bases. The ends lost 0 bases at V and 5 bases at J; junction bases unmatched: 7. The CDR3 is 16 amino acids. Germline assignment: CDR1 SGDLS and CDR2 YYNGEE.

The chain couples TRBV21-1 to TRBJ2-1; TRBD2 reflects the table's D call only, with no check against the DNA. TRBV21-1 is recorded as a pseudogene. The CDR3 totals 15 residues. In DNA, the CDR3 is TGTGCCAGCAGTCCCAAGGCGGGGACCCACAATGAGCAGTTCTTC. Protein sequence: CASSPKAGTHNEQFF.